The 32 T cell receptor beta chains below all came from one sample that was sequenced in a study of T-cell reconstitution after alpha-beta-depleted transplantation in children. Unique molecular identifiers were incorporated during preparation of the TCRbeta library. TCRdb ran MiXCR on the PCR reads and lists one entry per CDR3 protein. The sample has some 600,000 distinct CDR3 sequences; around a sixth are singletons. Sequencing was performed on PBMCs from the stem cell graft donor, taken from the stem cell graft. These receptors were collected from a human donor who donated a stem cell graft to a child with acute myeloid leukemia.

The V and J genes are TRBV7-8 and TRBJ1-1, with 7 positions matching TRBD1. V trimming: 6 bases; J trimming: 4 bases; junction bases outside the gene matches: 5. Germline V lookup: CDR1 SGHVS, CDR2 FQNEAQ. The CDR3 is made up of 13 amino acids. The CDR3 bases are TGTGCCAGCAGTGTGGGACAGTCCACTGAAGCTTTCTTT. Translating gives CASSVGQSTEAFF.

In this sample, this clonotype turned up many times. The chain combines TRBV13 with TRBJ1-1, with a possible D match to TRBD1 (5 bases). V dropped 5 bases and J dropped 1 base, with 11 bases sitting between them. Germline values: CDR1 PRHDT, CDR2 FYEKMQ (reference sequence). The CDR3 totals 14 residues. The CDR3 here is CASSVRAPNTEAFF. In nucleotides, the CDR3 is TGTGCCAGCAGCGTCAGGGCCCCGAACACTGAAGCTTTCTTT.

This clonotype was seen repeatedly, ten times or more. The chain employs TRBV5-5 and TRBJ2-3; no clear D. The V end was cut by 1 base, the J end by 8 bases, with 11 bases between. Germline V gene sequence: CDR1 SGHKS, CDR2 YYEKEE (reference sequence). CDR3 length: 13 amino acids. In nucleotides, the CDR3 is TGTGCCAGCAGCTTGAAGCAGTTTGCTACGCAGTATTTT. It is translated as CASSLKQFATQYF.

At least ten counts were recorded for this clonotype. The gene calls are TRBV20-1 and TRBJ2-7; 8 bases align to TRBD2. Per germline, CDR1 DFQATT and CDR2 SNEGSKA (reference sequence). V lost 1 base and J lost 2; bases outside the gene matches: 1. The CDR3 has 13 amino acids. CDR3 DNA sequence: TGCAGTGCTAGAGTCGGGGGGGCCTACGAGCAGTACTTC. Protein sequence: CSARVGGAYEQYF.

Turning to this clonotype: At one end the junction does not follow the germline gene, possibly because of a read error. The chain employs TRBV12-3 or TRBV12-4 and TRBJ2-3; TRBD2 is a possible D gene (6 bases). The CDR3 covers 15 residues. Here the CDR3 reads CASSFAGRRTYTQYF. DNA of the CDR3: TGTGCCAGCAGTTTTGCGGGGAGGCGCACATATACGCAGTATTTT.

The sample holds many counts of this clonotype. J is TRBJ1-5 and V is TRBV24-1, with TRBD1 matching 8 bases. CDR1 is KGHDR, CDR2 SFDVKD, per germline. The ends lost 6 bases at V and 4 bases at J; junction bases unmatched: 7. CDR3 length: 15 residues. This CDR3 reads CATSSGQGWNQPQHF. Written as DNA, the CDR3 is TGTGCCACCAGTAGCGGACAGGGTTGGAATCAGCCCCAGCATTTT.

The chain carries TRBV4-2 and TRBJ1-2; the match to TRBD1 covers 10 bases. The CDR3 is 15 residues long. CDR1 and CDR2 (germline): LGHNA, YNFKEQ. J was trimmed by 9 bases and V by 3 bases; bases with no gene match: 10. For the CDR3, the DNA is TGTGCCAGCAGCCAGCTATACCGGGACAGGGGCCGCTACACCTTC. Its protein product is CASSQLYRDRGRYTF.

V gene TRBV12-3 or TRBV12-4 combines with J gene TRBJ2-1; D might be TRBD1 (5 bases). This CDR3 has 13 amino acids. Trimming removed 5 bases at V and 9 bases at J, with 14 bases between. CDR3 nucleotide sequence: TGTGCCAGCAGTCCCCAGGGTGCCAGTGAGCAGTTCTTC. This encodes CASSPQGASEQFF.

The sample holds a few counts of this clonotype. The genes are TRBV12-3 or TRBV12-4 and TRBJ1-1; D is uncertain. The CDR3 spans 16 residues. V lost 5 bases, J lost 3 bases, and 19 bases lay in between. CDR3 amino acids: CASSGDPGRGDTEAFF. The DNA for the CDR3 is TGTGCCAGCAGTGGAGACCCCGGACGCGGGGACACTGAAGCTTTCTTT.

In its sample, this clonotype was seen many times. V is TRBV16 and J is TRBJ2-2; D is perhaps TRBD2 (5 bases). The germline V and J ends were trimmed by 4 bases and 3 bases, with 9 bases remaining between them. CDR1 and CDR2 (germline): KGHSY, FQNENV. The CDR3 sequence is 14 residues long. The DNA for the CDR3 is TGTGCCAGCAGCCCCCTAGCCGACACCGGGGAGCTGTTTTTT. Residues: CASSPLADTGELFF.

This clonotype was recorded at least ten times. The rearrangement uses TRBV20-1 and TRBJ1-5, with D tentatively TRBD1 (6 bases). Germline assignment: CDR1 DFQATT and CDR2 SNEGSKA (reference sequence). The CDR3 has 15 amino acids. The V gene lost 3 bases and the J gene lost 3 bases, with 15 bases spanning the gap. CDR3 bases: TGCAGTGCTAGTGGGGGGCGAGGGGACAATCAGCCCCAGCATTTT. This codes for CSASGGRGDNQPQHF.

At least ten counts were recorded for this clonotype. The CDR3 sequence: CSAPDSSDTQYF. CDR3 sequence (DNA): TGCAGTGCCCCAGACTCGTCAGATACGCAGTATTTT. The V and J genes are TRBV20-1 and TRBJ2-3; D unclear. CDR1 is DFQATT, CDR2 SNEGSKA, per germline (reference sequence). Trimming stripped 6 bases from V and 4 bases from J, with 11 bases between. This CDR3 comprises 12 residues.

This clonotype was counted a few times. V gene TRBV7-6 combines with J gene TRBJ2-4, with D maybe TRBD2 (6 bases). CDR1 is SGHVS, CDR2 FNYEAQ, per germline. The length of the CDR3 is 14 residues. V was trimmed by 5 bases and J by 3 bases, leaving 11 bases between them. CDR3: CASSPGLGKNIQYF. As DNA, the CDR3 is TGTGCCAGCAGCCCGGGACTTGGCAAAAACATTCAGTACTTC.

The chain uses TRBV28 and TRBJ2-3, with 10 positions matching TRBD2. The V and J ends lost 6 bases and 1 base, in that order; junction bases with no gene match: 13. The V gene's germline CDR1 is MDHEN and CDR2 SYDVKM. The CDR3 spans 18 residues. The CDR3 DNA is TGTGCCAGCAGCTCTAGCGGGGGCAATCCAAAAGGCACAGATACGCAGTATTTT. It specifies CASSSSGGNPKGTDTQYF.

The chain couples TRBV7-3 to TRBJ2-2, with a possible D match to TRBD1 (6 bases). The CDR3 runs to 15 residues. Germline CDR1 and CDR2: SGHTA and FQGTGA. V was clipped by 1 base and J by 5 bases, with 11 bases between them. CDR3 sequence (DNA): TGTGCCAGCAGCTTAAAGAATACAGGGACCGGGGAGCTGTTTTTT. This codes for CASSLKNTGTGELFF.

This clonotype came up a few times. The V call is TRBV12-3 or TRBV12-4, the J call TRBJ2-7; no definite D call. Trimming pared 7 bases from V and 3 bases from J, leaving 16 bases between. There are 14 residues in the CDR3. The CDR3 sequence is CASNLVGLDYEQYF. The DNA for the CDR3 is TGTGCCAGCAACCTGGTGGGTTTGGACTACGAGCAGTACTTC.

The V gene is TRBV7-2, the J gene TRBJ1-4; 7 bases fit TRBD1. CDR1 and CDR2 (germline): SGHTA, FQGNSA. V shed 8 bases, J shed 5 bases, and the junction held 8 bases outside the gene matches. This CDR3 comprises 14 residues. The CDR3, as DNA: TGTGCCAGCTCCTCTCCGGGACAGAATGAAAAACTGTTTTTT. The encoded protein is CASSSPGQNEKLFF.

This clonotype has at least ten counts. The V gene is TRBV10-3, the J gene TRBJ1-5; possible D gene TRBD1, 5 bases. CDR1 ENHRY and CDR2 SYGVKD come from the germline V gene. Trimming took 8 bases from V and 3 from J, leaving 14 bases between them. The CDR3 spans 14 residues. For the CDR3, the DNA is TGTGCCATCGGCGGGGGAACCACCAATCAGCCCCAGCATTTT. Protein product: CAIGGGTTNQPQHF.

This chain connects TRBV28 to TRBJ2-3; 12 nucleotides match TRBD2. Germline CDR1 and CDR2: MDHEN and SYDVKM. The CDR3 length is 16 residues. The trim removed 6 bases at V and 2 bases at J, leaving 6 bases unmatched. The CDR3: CASRPRTSGATDTQYF. The CDR3 region has the DNA TGTGCCAGCAGACCACGGACTAGCGGGGCCACAGATACGCAGTATTTT.

The chain carries TRBV6-1 and TRBJ1-5; no clear D. The CDR3 is 15 residues long. Germline V gene sequence: CDR1 MNHNS, CDR2 SASEGT. Deletions cut 5 bases from V and 0 bases from J, with 11 bases between. This CDR3 is CASSRRAYSNQPQHF. As DNA, the CDR3 is TGTGCCAGCAGTCGACGGGCCTATAGCAATCAGCCCCAGCATTTT.

This clonotype was recorded a few times. The CDR3: CASSLAPRDGYTF. The CDR3 DNA reads as TGTGCCAGCAGCTTAGCCCCACGGGATGGCTACACCTTC. The chain links TRBV7-2 to TRBJ1-2; no clear D. This CDR3 contains 13 residues. Germline CDR1 is SGHTA and CDR2 is FQGNSA. Trimming shortened V by 0 bases and J by 6 bases, and 8 bases separated the two germline ends. Full variable domain (remainder filled in from reference TRBV7-2 and TRBJ1-2): GAGVSQSPSNKVTEKGKDVELRCDPISGHTALYWYRQSLGQGLEFLIYFQGNSAPDKSGLPSDRFSAERTGGSVSTLTIQRTQQEDSAVYLCASSLAPRDGYTFGSGTRLTVV.

CDR3 DNA sequence: TGTGCCACCCTTCTGTACAGGGGGCTGGGGCAGCCCCAGCATTTT. Its protein product is CATLLYRGLGQPQHF. The genes are TRBV6-1 and TRBJ1-5, with 9 bases identical to TRBD1. Trimming cost V 10 bases and J 7 bases; bases outside gene matches: 14. This CDR3 has 15 amino acids. Germline V gives CDR1 MNHNS, CDR2 SASEGT.

This clonotype was observed a few times. The gene calls are TRBV7-9 and TRBJ2-1; 8 bases are shared with TRBD1. CDR1 and CDR2 from the germline V gene are SEHNR and FQNEAQ (reference sequence). The CDR3 extends over 15 amino acids. V lost 7 bases and J lost 9; bases outside the gene matches: 14. Here the CDR3 reads CASTPSGTGFFEQFF. The CDR3 region has the DNA TGTGCCAGCACACCCTCCGGGACAGGATTTTTTGAGCAGTTCTTC.

This rearrangement joins TRBV12-3 or TRBV12-4 to TRBJ1-1; D unresolved. Trimming pared 5 bases from V and 4 bases from J, leaving 11 bases between. The CDR3 is 13 residues long. In DNA, the CDR3 is TGTGCCAGCAGTACCGGCGCAATCACTGAAGCTTTCTTT. The encoded protein is CASSTGAITEAFF.

This chain uses TRBV7-2 with TRBJ2-5; 7 nucleotides match TRBD1. V dropped 5 bases and J dropped 1; count of bases not matched to a gene: 10. Per the germline V gene, CDR1 is SGHTA and CDR2 is FQGNSA. The CDR3 length is 16 residues. The CDR3 reads CASSPWGTAAQETQYF. CDR3 DNA: TGTGCCAGCAGCCCCTGGGGGACAGCAGCCCAAGAGACCCAGTACTTC. The full variable domain, its missing parts supplied by reference TRBV7-2 and TRBJ2-5, is GAGVSQSPSNKVTEKGKDVELRCDPISGHTALYWYRQSLGQGLEFLIYFQGNSAPDKSGLPSDRFSAERTGGSVSTLTIQRTQQEDSAVYLCASSPWGTAAQETQYFGPGTRLLVL.

Many counts were recorded for this clonotype. V and J are TRBV7-2 and TRBJ1-5, with D uncertain. CDR3 length equals 14 residues. V was shortened by 5 bases and J by 10 bases, with 18 bases between the two germline ends. The germline V gene has CDR1 SGHTA and CDR2 FQGNSA. The CDR3 bases are TGTGCCAGCAGCCCGAGAGGGTGGGATAAACCCCAGCATTTT. Translation: CASSPRGWDKPQHF.

V and J are TRBV7-9 and TRBJ2-1, with a possible D match to TRBD1 (6 bases). Trimming removed 8 bases from V and 4 bases from J, with 18 bases in between. The CDR3 is 15 residues long. Germline loops: CDR1 SEHNR, CDR2 FQNEAQ (reference sequence). The DNA of the CDR3 is TGTGCCAGCTCCCGGCAACGGGGACAATACAATGAGCAGTTCTTC. Its translation is CASSRQRGQYNEQFF.

Comment on this clonotype: This may be a read error: a much more frequent sequence differs by one nucleotide. V gene TRBV20-1 combines with J gene TRBJ1-1; D is unresolved. V was pared by 4 bases and J by 6 bases, with 12 bases between. The CDR3 has 12 amino acids. Germline-derived CDR1 and CDR2 are DFQATT and SNEGSKA (reference sequence). The CDR3 nucleotides are TGCAGTGCTAAAAGGGCTAGCTCTGAAGCTTTCTTT. Translation gives CSAKRASSEAFF.

Points on this clonotype: A much larger clone sits a single nucleotide away, making a read error possible. V is TRBV29-1 and J is TRBJ2-1; D unclear. The CDR3 runs to 11 residues. Germline V gives CDR1 SQVTM, CDR2 ANQGSEA. This CDR3 reads CGADTYNEQFF. The CDR3 DNA sequence: TGCGGCGCTGACACGTACAATGAGCAGTTCTTC.

This clonotype occurred many times. The chain carries TRBV7-2 and TRBJ1-3; perhaps TRBD1 as D (5 bases). With 3 bases removed from V and 0 bases from J, the gap between germline ends came to 12 bases. This CDR3 region has 16 residues. Per germline, CDR1 SGHTA and CDR2 FQGNSA. CDR3 loop: CASSLHRPRSGNTIYF. CDR3 nucleotide sequence: TGTGCCAGCAGCTTGCACAGGCCACGCTCTGGAAACACCATATATTTT.

The V and J genes are TRBV28 and TRBJ2-7, with TRBD1 identical over 10 bases. CDR1 MDHEN and CDR2 SYDVKM come from the germline V gene. The CDR3 contains 15 residues. J lost 5 bases, V lost 3 bases, and 7 bases had no gene match. CDR3 residues: CASSFSGTGAHEQYF. DNA for the CDR3: TGTGCCAGCAGTTTCTCCGGGACAGGGGCCCACGAGCAGTACTTC. The variable domain in full, completed from reference TRBV28 and TRBJ2-7, reads DVKVTQSSRYLVKRTGEKVFLECVQDMDHENMFWYRQDPGLGLRLIYFSYDVKMKEKGDIPEGYSVSREKKERFSLILESASTNQTSMYLCASSFSGTGAHEQYFGPGTRLTVT.

This rearrangement joins TRBV12-3 or TRBV12-4 to TRBJ2-6; D is unclear. V was clipped by 9 bases and J by 0 bases, with 15 bases between them. The CDR3 is 16 amino acids. The chain's CDR3 is CASAAGWASGANVLTF. The CDR3 bases are TGTGCCAGTGCCGCCGGGTGGGCCTCTGGGGCCAACGTCCTGACTTTC.